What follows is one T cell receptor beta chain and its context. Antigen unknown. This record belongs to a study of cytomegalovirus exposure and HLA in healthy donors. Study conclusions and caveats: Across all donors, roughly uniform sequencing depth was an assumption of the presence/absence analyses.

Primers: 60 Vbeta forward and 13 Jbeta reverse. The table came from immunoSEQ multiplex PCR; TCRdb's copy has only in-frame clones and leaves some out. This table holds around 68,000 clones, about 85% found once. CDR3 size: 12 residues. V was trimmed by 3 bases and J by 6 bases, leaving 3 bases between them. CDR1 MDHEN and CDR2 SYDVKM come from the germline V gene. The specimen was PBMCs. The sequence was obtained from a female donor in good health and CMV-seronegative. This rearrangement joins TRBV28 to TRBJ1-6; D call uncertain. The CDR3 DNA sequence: TGTGCCAGCAGTTTTAGTAATTCACCCCTCCACTTT. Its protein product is CASSFSNSPLHF.